This TCR beta chain was sequenced for a study of T cell responses to AZD1222 COVID-19 vaccine. The V end was cut by 4 bases, the J end by 1 base, with 13 bases between. Germline values: CDR1 KGHDR, CDR2 SFDVKD. The CDR3 consists of 16 residues. Libraries were prepared by immunoSEQ multiplex PCR; TCRdb keeps only in-frame clonotypes and omits some of them. The data show 160,000 or so clones, with 85% to 95% seen just once and around 3% held by the top ten. A word on this clone: Its antigen is still unknown.

Study results and limitations: There were mostly white British donors and more females than males, and clonal diversity was possibly underestimated. Dominant at 160-218 and 743-854, vaccine-associated CD4 TCRs also spanned spike. Researchers took repertoire samples only after the peak T cell response had come.

V usage is TRBV24-1 and J usage is TRBJ2-1, with D perhaps TRBD1 (6 bases). The sequence derives from an adult in good health. Sequencing was performed on peripheral blood, taken on day 0 of AZD1222 vaccination. The CDR3 region has the DNA TGTGCCACCAGTGAGGGTCGGGACACTTCCTACAATGAGCAGTTCTTC. Protein sequence: CATSEGRDTSYNEQFF.